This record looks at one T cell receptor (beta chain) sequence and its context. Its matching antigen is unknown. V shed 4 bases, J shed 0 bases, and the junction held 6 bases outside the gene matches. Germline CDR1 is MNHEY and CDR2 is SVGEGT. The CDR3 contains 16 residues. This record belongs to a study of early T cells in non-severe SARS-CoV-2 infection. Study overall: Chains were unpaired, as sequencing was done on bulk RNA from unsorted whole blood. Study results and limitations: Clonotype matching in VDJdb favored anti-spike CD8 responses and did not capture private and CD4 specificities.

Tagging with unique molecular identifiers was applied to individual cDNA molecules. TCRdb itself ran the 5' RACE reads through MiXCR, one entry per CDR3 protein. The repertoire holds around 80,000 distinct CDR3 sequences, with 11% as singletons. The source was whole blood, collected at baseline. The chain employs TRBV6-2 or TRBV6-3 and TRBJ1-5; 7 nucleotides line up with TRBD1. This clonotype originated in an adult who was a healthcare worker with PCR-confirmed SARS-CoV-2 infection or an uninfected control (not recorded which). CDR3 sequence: CASSFETGLSNQPQHF. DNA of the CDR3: TGTGCCAGCAGTTTTGAGACAGGGCTTAGCAATCAGCCCCAGCATTTT.